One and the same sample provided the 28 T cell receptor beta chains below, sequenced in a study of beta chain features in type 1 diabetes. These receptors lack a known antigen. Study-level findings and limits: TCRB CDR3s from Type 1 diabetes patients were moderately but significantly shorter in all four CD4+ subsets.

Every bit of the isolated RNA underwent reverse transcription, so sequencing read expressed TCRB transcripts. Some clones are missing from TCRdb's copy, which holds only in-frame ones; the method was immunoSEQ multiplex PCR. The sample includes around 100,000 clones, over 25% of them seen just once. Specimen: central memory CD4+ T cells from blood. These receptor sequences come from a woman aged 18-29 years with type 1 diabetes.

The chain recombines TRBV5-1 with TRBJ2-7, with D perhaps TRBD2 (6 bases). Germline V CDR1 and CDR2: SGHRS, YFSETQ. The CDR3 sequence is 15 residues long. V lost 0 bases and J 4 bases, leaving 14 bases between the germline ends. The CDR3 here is CASSLEPGGVYEQYV. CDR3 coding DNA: TGCGCCAGCAGCTTGGAGCCGGGCGGGGTTTACGAGCAGTACGTC.

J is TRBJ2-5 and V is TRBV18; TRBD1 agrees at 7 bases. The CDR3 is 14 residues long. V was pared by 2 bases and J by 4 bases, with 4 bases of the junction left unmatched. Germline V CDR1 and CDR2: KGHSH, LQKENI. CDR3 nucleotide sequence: TGTGCCAGCTCACCAAGGTCAGGGGGAGAGACCCAGTACTTC. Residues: CASSPRSGGETQYF.

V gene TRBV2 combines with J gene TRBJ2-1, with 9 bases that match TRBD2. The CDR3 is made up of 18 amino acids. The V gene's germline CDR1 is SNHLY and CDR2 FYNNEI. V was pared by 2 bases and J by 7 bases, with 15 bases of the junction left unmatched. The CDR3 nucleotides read TGTGCCAGCAGTGAATGGTCTCTGGGCGGGAGGGCCCGAAATGAGCAGTTCTTC. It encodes CASSEWSLGGRARNEQFF.

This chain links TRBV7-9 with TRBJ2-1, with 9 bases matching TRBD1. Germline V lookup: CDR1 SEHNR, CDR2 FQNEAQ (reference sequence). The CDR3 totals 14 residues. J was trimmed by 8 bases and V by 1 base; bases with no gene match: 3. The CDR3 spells CASSLGQGGDEQFF. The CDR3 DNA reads TGTGCCAGCAGCTTAGGACAGGGGGGCGATGAGCAGTTCTTC.

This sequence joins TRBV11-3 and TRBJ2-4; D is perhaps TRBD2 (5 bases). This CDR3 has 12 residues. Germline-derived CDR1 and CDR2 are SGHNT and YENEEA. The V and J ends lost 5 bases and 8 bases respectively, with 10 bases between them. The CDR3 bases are TGTGCCAGCAGCGGGAGTGGGTACATTCAGTACTTC. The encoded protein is CASSGSGYIQYF.

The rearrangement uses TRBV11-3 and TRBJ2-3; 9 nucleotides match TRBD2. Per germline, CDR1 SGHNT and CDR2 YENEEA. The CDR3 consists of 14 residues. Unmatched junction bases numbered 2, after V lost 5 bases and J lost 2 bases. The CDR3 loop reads CASSGGRATDTQYF. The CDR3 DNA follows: TGTGCCAGCAGCGGCGGGAGGGCCACAGATACGCAGTATTTT. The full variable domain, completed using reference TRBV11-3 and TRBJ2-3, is EAGVVQSPRYKIIEKKQPVAFWCNPISGHNTLYWYLQNLGQGPELLIRYENEEAVDDSQLPKDRFSAERLKGVDSTLKIQPAELGDSAVYLCASSGGRATDTQYFGPGTRLTVL.

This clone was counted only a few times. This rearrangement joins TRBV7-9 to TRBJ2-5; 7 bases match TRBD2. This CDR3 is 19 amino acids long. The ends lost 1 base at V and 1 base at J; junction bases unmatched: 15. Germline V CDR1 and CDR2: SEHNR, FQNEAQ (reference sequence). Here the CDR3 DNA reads TGTGCCAGCAGCTTAGGAGTAAGGCGGGAGAGGATGAGCCAAGAGACCCAGTACTTC. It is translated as CASSLGVRRERMSQETQYF. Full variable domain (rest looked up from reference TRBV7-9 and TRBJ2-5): DTGVSQNPRHKITKRGQNVTFRCDPISEHNRLYWYRQTLGQGPEFLTYFQNEAQLEKSRLLSDRFSAERPKGSFSTLEIQRTEQGDSAMYLCASSLGVRRERMSQETQYFGPGTRLLVL.

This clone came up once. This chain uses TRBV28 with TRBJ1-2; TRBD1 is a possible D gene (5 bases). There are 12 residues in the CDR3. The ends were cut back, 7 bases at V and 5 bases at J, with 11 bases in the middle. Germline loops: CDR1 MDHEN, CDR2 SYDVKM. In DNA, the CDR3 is TGTGCCAGCAATTGGGGCTCATATGGCTACACCTTC. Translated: CASNWGSYGYTF.

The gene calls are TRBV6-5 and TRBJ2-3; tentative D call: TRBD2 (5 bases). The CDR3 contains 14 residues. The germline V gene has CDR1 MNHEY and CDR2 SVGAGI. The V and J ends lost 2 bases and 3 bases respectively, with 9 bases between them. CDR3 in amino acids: CASSYTAATDTQYF. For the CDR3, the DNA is TGTGCCAGCAGTTACACAGCGGCGACAGATACGCAGTATTTT.

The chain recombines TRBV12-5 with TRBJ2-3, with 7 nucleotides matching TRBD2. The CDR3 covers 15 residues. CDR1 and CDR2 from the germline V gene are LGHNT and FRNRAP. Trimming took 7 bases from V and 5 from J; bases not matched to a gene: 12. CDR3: CASAPGTGGGDTQYF. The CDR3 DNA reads TGTGCTAGTGCTCCTGGGACGGGAGGAGGAGATACGCAGTATTTT.

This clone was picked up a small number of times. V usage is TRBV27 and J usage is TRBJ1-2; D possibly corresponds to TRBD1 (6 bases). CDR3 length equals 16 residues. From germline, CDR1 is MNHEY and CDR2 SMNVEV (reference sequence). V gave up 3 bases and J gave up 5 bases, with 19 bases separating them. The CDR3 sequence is CASSFTSLGGTYGYTF. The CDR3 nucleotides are TGTGCCAGCAGTTTTACCTCCCTAGGGGGTACATATGGCTACACCTTC.

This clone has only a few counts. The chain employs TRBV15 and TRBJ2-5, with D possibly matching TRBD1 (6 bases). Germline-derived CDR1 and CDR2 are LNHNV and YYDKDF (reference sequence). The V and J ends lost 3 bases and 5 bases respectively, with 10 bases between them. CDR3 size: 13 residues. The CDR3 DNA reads TGTGCCACCAGCAGGACAGGACGGGAGACCCAGTACTTC. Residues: CATSRTGRETQYF. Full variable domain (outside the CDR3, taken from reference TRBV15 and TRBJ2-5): DAMVIQNPRYQVTQFGKPVTLSCSQTLNHNVMYWYQQKSSQAPKLLFHYYDKDFNNEADTPDNFQSRRPNTSFCFLDIRSPGLGDTAMYLCATSRTGRETQYFGPGTRLLVL.

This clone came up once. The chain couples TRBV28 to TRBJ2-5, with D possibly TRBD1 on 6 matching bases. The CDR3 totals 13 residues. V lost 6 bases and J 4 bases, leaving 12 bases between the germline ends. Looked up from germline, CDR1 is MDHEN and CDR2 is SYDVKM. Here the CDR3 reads CASSQTGRETQYF. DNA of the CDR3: TGTGCCAGCAGCCAGACAGGCCGAGAGACCCAGTACTTC.

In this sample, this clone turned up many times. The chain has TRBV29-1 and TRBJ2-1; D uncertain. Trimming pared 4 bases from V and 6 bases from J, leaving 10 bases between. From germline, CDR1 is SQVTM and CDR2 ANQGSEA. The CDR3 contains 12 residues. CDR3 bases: TGCAGCGTTGTCTGGCTAGTCAATGAGCAGTTCTTC. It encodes CSVVWLVNEQFF.

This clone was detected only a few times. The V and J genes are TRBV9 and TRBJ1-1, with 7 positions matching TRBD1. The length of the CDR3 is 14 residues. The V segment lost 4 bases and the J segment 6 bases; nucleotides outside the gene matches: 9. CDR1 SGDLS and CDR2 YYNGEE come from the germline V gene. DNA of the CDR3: TGTGCCAGCAGCCCAAGACAGGGTTTGGCTGAAGCTTTCTTT. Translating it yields CASSPRQGLAEAFF.

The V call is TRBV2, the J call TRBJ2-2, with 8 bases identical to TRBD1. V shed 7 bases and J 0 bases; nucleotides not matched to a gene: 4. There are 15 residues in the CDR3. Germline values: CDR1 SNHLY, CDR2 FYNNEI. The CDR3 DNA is TGTGCCAGCACCCCGGACAGGGCGAACACCGGGGAGCTGTTTTTT. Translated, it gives CASTPDRANTGELFF.

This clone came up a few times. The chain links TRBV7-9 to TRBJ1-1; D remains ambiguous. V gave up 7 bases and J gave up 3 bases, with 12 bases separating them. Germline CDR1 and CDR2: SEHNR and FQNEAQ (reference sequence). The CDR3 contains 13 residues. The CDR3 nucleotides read TGTGCCAGCACTCAACTACTAGACACTGAAGCTTTCTTT. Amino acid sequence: CASTQLLDTEAFF.

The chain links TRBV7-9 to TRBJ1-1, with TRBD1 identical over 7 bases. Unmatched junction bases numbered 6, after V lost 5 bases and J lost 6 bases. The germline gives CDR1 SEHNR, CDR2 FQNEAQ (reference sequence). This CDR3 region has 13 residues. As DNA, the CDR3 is TGTGCCAGCAGCCACCAAACAGGGGCTGAAGCTTTCTTT. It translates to CASSHQTGAEAFF. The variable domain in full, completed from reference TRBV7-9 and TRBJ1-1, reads DTGVSQNPRHKITKRGQNVTFRCDPISEHNRLYWYRQTLGQGPEFLTYFQNEAQLEKSRLLSDRFSAERPKGSFSTLEIQRTEQGDSAMYLCASSHQTGAEAFFGQGTRLTVV.

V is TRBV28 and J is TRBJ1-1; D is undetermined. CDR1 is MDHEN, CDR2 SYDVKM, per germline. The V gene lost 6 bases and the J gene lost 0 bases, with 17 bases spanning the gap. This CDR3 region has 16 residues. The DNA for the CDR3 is TGTGCCAGCAGGACCAAGGAGTTTATTCTGAACACTGAAGCTTTCTTT. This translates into CASRTKEFILNTEAFF.

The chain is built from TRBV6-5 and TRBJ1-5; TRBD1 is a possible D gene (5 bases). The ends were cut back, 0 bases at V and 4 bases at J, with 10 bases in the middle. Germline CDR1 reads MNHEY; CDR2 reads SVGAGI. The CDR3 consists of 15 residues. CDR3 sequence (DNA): TGTGCCAGCAGTTACTCGCAGGGAAGAAATCAGCCCCAGCATTTT. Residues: CASSYSQGRNQPQHF.

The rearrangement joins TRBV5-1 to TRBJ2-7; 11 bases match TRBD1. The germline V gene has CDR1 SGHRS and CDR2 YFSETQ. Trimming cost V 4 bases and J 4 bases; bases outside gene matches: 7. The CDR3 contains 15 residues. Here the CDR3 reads CASSPLGTGGYEQYF. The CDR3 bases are TGCGCCAGCAGCCCCTTGGGGACAGGGGGTTACGAGCAGTACTTC.

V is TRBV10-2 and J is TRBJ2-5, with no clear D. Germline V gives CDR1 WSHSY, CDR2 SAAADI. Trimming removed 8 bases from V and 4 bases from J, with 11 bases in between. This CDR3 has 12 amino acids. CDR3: CASSAARETQYF. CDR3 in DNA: TGCGCCAGCTCGGCGGCGAGAGAGACCCAGTACTTC.

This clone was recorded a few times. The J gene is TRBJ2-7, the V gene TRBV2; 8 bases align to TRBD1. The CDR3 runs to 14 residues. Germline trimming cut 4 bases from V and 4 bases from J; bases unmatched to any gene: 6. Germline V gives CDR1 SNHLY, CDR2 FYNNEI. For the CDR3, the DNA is TGTGCCAGCAGTGCTCCGAACAGGGGGTACGAGCAGTACGTC. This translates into CASSAPNRGYEQYV.

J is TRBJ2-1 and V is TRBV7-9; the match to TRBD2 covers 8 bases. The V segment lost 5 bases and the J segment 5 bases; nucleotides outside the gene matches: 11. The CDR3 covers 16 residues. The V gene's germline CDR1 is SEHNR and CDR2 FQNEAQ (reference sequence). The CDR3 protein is CASSPDLGLVHNEQFF. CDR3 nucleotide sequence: TGTGCCAGCAGCCCTGACTTGGGACTAGTCCACAATGAGCAGTTCTTC. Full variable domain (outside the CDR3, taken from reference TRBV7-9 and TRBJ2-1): DTGVSQNPRHKITKRGQNVTFRCDPISEHNRLYWYRQTLGQGPEFLTYFQNEAQLEKSRLLSDRFSAERPKGSFSTLEIQRTEQGDSAMYLCASSPDLGLVHNEQFFGPGTRLTVL.

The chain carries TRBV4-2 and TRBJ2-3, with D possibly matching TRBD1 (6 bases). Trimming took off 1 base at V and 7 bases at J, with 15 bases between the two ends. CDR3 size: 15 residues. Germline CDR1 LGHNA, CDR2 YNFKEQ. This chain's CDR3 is CASSQATGSSNTQYF. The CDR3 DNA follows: TGTGCCAGCAGCCAAGCTACAGGGTCCAGTAATACGCAGTATTTT.

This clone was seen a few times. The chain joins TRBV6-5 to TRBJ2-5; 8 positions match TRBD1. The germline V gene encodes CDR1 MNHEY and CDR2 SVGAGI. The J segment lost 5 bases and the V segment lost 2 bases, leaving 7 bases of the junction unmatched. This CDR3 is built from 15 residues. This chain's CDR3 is CASSYGQGKGETQYF. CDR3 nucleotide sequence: TGTGCCAGCAGTTACGGACAGGGCAAGGGGGAGACCCAGTACTTC.

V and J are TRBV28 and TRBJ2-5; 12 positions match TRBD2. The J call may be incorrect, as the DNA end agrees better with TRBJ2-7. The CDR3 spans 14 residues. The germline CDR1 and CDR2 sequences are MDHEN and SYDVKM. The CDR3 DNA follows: TGTGCCAGCAACGGACTAGCGGGAACCTACGAGCAGTACTTC. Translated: CASNGLAGTYEQYF.

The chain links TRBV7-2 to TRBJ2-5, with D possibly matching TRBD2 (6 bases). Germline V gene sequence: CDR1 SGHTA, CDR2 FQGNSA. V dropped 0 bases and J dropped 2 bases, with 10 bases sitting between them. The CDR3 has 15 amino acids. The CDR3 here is CASSLASSGQETQYF. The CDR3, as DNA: TGTGCCAGCAGCTTAGCGAGTAGCGGACAAGAGACCCAGTACTTC.